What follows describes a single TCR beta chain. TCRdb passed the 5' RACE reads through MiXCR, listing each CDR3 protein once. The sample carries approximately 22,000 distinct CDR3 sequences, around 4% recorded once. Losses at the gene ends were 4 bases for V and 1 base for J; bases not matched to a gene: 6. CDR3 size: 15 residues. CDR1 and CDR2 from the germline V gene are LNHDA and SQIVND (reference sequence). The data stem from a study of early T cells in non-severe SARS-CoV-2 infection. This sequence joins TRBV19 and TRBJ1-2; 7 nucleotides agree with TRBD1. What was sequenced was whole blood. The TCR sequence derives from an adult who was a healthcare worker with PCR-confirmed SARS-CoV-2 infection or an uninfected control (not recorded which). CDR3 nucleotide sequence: TGTGCCAGTAGTACGGACAGGAGAATTAACTATGGCTACACCTTC. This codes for CASSTDRRINYGYTF.